One sample yielded the 6 T cell receptor beta chains listed below, sequenced in a study of T cell responses to AZD1222 COVID-19 vaccine. Sequenced by immunoSEQ multiplex PCR; TCRdb stores in-frame clones only, minus some. In the table there are 100,000 to 110,000 clones, 87% of which are singletons. Sequencing was performed on peripheral blood, taken on day 0 of AZD1222 vaccination. These receptors all come from an adult in good health.

This rearrangement joins TRBV7-9 to TRBJ1-2; a possible D gene is TRBD1 (5 bases). The CDR3 consists of 16 residues. Germline V gives CDR1 SEHNR, CDR2 FQNEAQ (reference sequence). The V end was cut by 2 bases, the J end by 2 bases, with 15 bases between. CDR3 sequence: CASSLRRGAQNYGYTF. The CDR3 DNA reads TGTGCCAGCAGCTTAAGAAGGGGAGCACAGAACTATGGCTACACCTTC.

This chain connects TRBV15 to TRBJ2-1; D might be TRBD2 (6 bases). Germline V gene data show CDR1 as LNHNV and CDR2 as YYDKDF (reference sequence). The ends were cut back, 5 bases at V and 12 bases at J, with 20 bases in the middle. The CDR3 extends over 14 amino acids. CDR3 loop: CATSPMRDEMGQFF. The CDR3 nucleotides read TGTGCCACCAGCCCCATGCGGGACGAAATGGGGCAGTTCTTC.

The chain links TRBV11-3 to TRBJ2-3; tentative D call: TRBD2 (6 bases). From germline, CDR1 is SGHNT and CDR2 YENEEA. Between the trimmed V and J ends, which lost 5 bases and 2 bases, there was a span of 14 bases. The CDR3 totals 15 residues. CDR3 in amino acids: CASSRGSGNTDTQYF. DNA of the CDR3: TGTGCCAGCAGCCGGGGGAGCGGAAACACAGATACGCAGTATTTT.

The chain uses TRBV11-1 and TRBJ2-7; D may match TRBD1 or TRBD2 (6 bases each). Trimming removed 5 bases at V and 2 bases at J, with 16 bases between. The germline gives CDR1 SGHAT, CDR2 FQDESV (reference sequence). The CDR3 runs to 15 residues. Here the CDR3 DNA reads TGTGCCAGCAGCCCAGGGCGGGGACACGCCTACGAGCAGTACTTC. It codes for CASSPGRGHAYEQYF.

The chain carries TRBV28 and TRBJ1-2; weak D call: TRBD1 (5 bases). Trimming took 3 bases from V and 9 from J, leaving 11 bases between them. CDR1 and CDR2 (germline): MDHEN, SYDVKM. The CDR3 runs to 12 residues. This CDR3 reads CASSFRGFSYTF. CDR3 DNA sequence: TGTGCCAGCAGTTTTAGGGGTTTTAGCTACACCTTC.

J is TRBJ1-6 and V is TRBV19; D gene uncertain. CDR3 length equals 14 residues. CDR1 and CDR2 (germline): LNHDA, SQIVND (reference sequence). The V end lost 7 bases, the J end lost 13 bases, and 20 bases lay between the germline ends. This chain's CDR3 is CASTTSFRRWPLHF. CDR3 DNA sequence: TGTGCCAGTACTACCTCATTTCGCAGGTGGCCCCTCCACTTT.